Detailed here is one T cell receptor beta chain. The antigen is undetermined. The sample originates from a study of shared clonotypes between healthy human individuals. On the study more broadly: Each donor's CD4 naive and CD4 memory cells filled three plates apiece, CD8 naive two, and CD8 memory one. Study findings and constraints: It was the few donors that limited the genetic and exposure-history diversity represented. Among donors, the sharing of clonotypes was expected to be influenced by sequencing depth.

Over several immunoSEQ plates, each subset's genomic DNA was distributed in even portions. Libraries were prepared by immunoSEQ multiplex PCR; TCRdb keeps only in-frame clonotypes and omits some of them. The sample holds roughly 330,000 clones, under 80% seen once. The germline V gene has CDR1 ENHRY and CDR2 SYGVKD. V lost 6 bases and J lost 3; bases outside the gene matches: 9. The CDR3 length is 17 residues. The chain couples TRBV10-3 to TRBJ2-7; 15 nucleotides match TRBD2. This TCR was recovered from a man aged 25 to 40 in good health. Sample: memory CD4+ T cells sorted from blood. Subset reported: CD45RA-negative fraction. CDR3 amino acids: CAISRTSGRAELYEQYF. The CDR3 nucleotides are TGTGCCATCAGCCGGACTAGCGGGAGGGCCGAGCTCTACGAGCAGTACTTC.